This passage covers 25 T cell receptor beta chains from one sample sequenced in a study of vaccination effects on CD4 cells after COVID-19. The antigens these receptors bind are not known. Profiled with immunoSEQ multiplex PCR; TCRdb holds only in-frame clones, not every one. This table holds 25,000 to 30,000 clones, around 75% found once. Sequencing in the ViraFEST assay came after antigen-specific CD4+ T cells had been expanded with viral peptide pools, which were used to stimulate PBMC. When about ten days of culture had elapsed, CD4+ T cells were isolated. Vaccinees lacked prior SARS-CoV-2 infection and tested negative for nucleocapsid antibodies. Here the sequenced sample was CD4+ T cells from PBMCs cultured with HCoV-NL63 spike peptides, taken before COVID-19 vaccination. The receptor source for this set is a human donor who received a COVID-19 vaccine.

This rearrangement joins TRBV6-5 to TRBJ2-2; 9 bases line up with TRBD1. V lost 4 bases and J lost 2; bases outside the gene matches: 2. Germline CDR1 and CDR2: MNHEY and SVGAGI. The CDR3 is 15 residues long. DNA of the CDR3: TGTGCCAGCAGTTCGGACAGGGGAAACACCGGGGAGCTGTTTTTT. Translation: CASSSDRGNTGELFF.

This clone was counted between two and nine times. CDR3 nucleotides: TGTGCCAGCAGCGTAGGGTCCGTGCTCCAAGAGACCCAGTACTTC. Encoded protein: CASSVGSVLQETQYF. The chain is built from TRBV9 and TRBJ2-5; D ambiguous. The CDR3 has 15 amino acids. V dropped 0 bases and J dropped 1 base, with 10 bases sitting between them. In germline, CDR1 is SGDLS, CDR2 YYNGEE.

V and J are TRBV18 and TRBJ2-2; possible D gene TRBD2, 6 bases. Germline V gives CDR1 KGHSH, CDR2 LQKENI. The V gene lost 0 bases and the J gene lost 7 bases, with 12 bases spanning the gap. The CDR3 is made up of 15 amino acids. CDR3 sequence reads: CASSPPAGTVGELFF. CDR3 nucleotides: TGTGCCAGCTCACCACCGGCGGGGACCGTCGGGGAGCTGTTTTTT.

The J gene is TRBJ2-1, the V gene TRBV15; TRBD1 or TRBD2 may be the D gene (5 bases each). From germline, CDR1 is LNHNV and CDR2 YYDKDF (reference sequence). The V end lost 2 bases, the J end lost 2 bases, and 16 bases lay between the germline ends. This CDR3 is built from 17 residues. The CDR3 DNA sequence: TGTGCCACCAGCAGAAGCCTCCGGGACGGTGCCTACAATGAGCAGTTCTTC. Protein sequence: CATSRSLRDGAYNEQFF.

The rearrangement uses TRBV6-1 and TRBJ1-5; TRBD1 is a possible D gene (6 bases). This CDR3 has 16 residues. From germline, CDR1 is MNHNS and CDR2 SASEGT. V lost 2 bases to trimming and J lost 0 bases, with 11 bases between them. The CDR3 reads CASSEIRGYSNQPQHF. As DNA, the CDR3 is TGTGCCAGCAGTGAAATCAGGGGATATAGCAATCAGCCCCAGCATTTT.

In its sample, this clone was seen a few times. This sequence joins TRBV5-1 and TRBJ1-5, with 7 bases matching TRBD1. The CDR3 length is 14 residues. V was clipped by 4 bases and J by 4 bases; unmatched bases: 5. Germline CDR1 SGHRS, CDR2 YFSETQ. CDR3 residues: CASSTGAGNQPQHF. DNA of the CDR3: TGCGCCAGCAGCACAGGGGCAGGGAATCAGCCCCAGCATTTT.

The V gene is TRBV7-2, the J gene TRBJ2-1, with 9 bases lining up with TRBD2. Germline-derived CDR1 and CDR2 are SGHTA and FQGNSA. V was clipped by 5 bases and J by 13 bases; unmatched bases: 12. The CDR3 loop spans 14 amino acids. CDR3 in amino acids: CASSTTHPGLAQFF. The CDR3 DNA follows: TGTGCCAGCAGCACTACACACCCGGGACTAGCACAGTTCTTC.

The chain links TRBV5-4 to TRBJ2-1, with D perhaps matching TRBD1 (5 bases). Per germline, CDR1 SGHNT and CDR2 YYREEE (reference sequence). With 0 bases removed from V and 7 bases from J, the gap between germline ends came to 14 bases. The CDR3 runs to 15 residues. This chain's CDR3 is CASSLASRGSNEQFF. The CDR3 nucleotides are TGTGCCAGCAGCTTGGCGAGTAGGGGTTCGAATGAGCAGTTCTTC.

This chain joins TRBV28 and TRBJ1-5; no reliable D call. V lost 6 bases, J lost 6 bases, and 15 bases lay in between. The V gene's germline CDR1 is MDHEN and CDR2 SYDVKM. The CDR3 runs 14 residues. DNA of the CDR3: TGTGCCAGCAGACTACTCTCAGTCAGTCAGCCCCAGCATTTT. Encoded protein: CASRLLSVSQPQHF.

The chain recombines TRBV5-6 with TRBJ2-5; D possibly uses TRBD1 or TRBD2 (5 bases each). V dropped 4 bases and J dropped 4 bases, with 14 bases sitting between them. The CDR3 sequence is 14 residues long. Germline CDR1 reads SGHDT; CDR2 reads YYEEEE. The CDR3 sequence: CASSEGPPLETQYF. For the CDR3, the DNA is TGTGCCAGCAGCGAGGGACCCCCTTTAGAGACCCAGTACTTC.

The rearrangement joins TRBV7-6 to TRBJ1-1; possible D gene TRBD1, 6 bases. Germline-derived CDR1 and CDR2 are SGHVS and FNYEAQ. The CDR3 consists of 14 residues. With 0 bases removed from V and 2 bases from J, the gap between germline ends came to 7 bases. The CDR3 loop is CASSLAGTNTEAFF. The CDR3 nucleotides read TGTGCCAGCAGCTTAGCGGGGACAAACACTGAAGCTTTCTTT.

Here the CDR3 reads CASSYSQGGNSPLHF. Here the CDR3 DNA reads TGTGCCAGCAGTTACTCGCAGGGAGGGAATTCACCCCTCCACTTT. V is TRBV6-2 or TRBV6-3 and J is TRBJ1-6, with D possibly TRBD1 on 5 matching bases. This CDR3 is 15 amino acids long. CDR1 is MNHEY, CDR2 SVGEGT, per germline. V was shortened by 0 bases and J by 7 bases, with 10 bases between the two germline ends.

A few counts support this clone. The chain couples TRBV5-1 to TRBJ1-5; no clear D gene. The V gene lost 0 bases and the J gene lost 2 bases, with 12 bases spanning the gap. The germline V gene encodes CDR1 SGHRS and CDR2 YFSETQ. The CDR3 covers 16 residues. The DNA for the CDR3 is TGCGCCAGCAGCTTGGACACCTTTGGGGGCAATCAGCCCCAGCATTTT. Translating it yields CASSLDTFGGNQPQHF.

This rearrangement joins TRBV5-1 to TRBJ2-3; possible D gene TRBD1, 6 bases. CDR1 is SGHRS and CDR2 is YFSETQ in the germline V gene. Trimming removed 2 bases at V and 6 bases at J, with 13 bases between. The CDR3 loop spans 14 amino acids. As DNA, the CDR3 is TGCGCCAGCAGCTTTACAGGGAACACGGATACGCAGTATTTT. This translates into CASSFTGNTDTQYF.

This clone was seen more than once but under ten times. The rearrangement uses TRBV21-1 and TRBJ1-1; the D call of TRBD1 is as the table states it, not checked on the DNA. TRBV21-1 is tagged as a pseudogene. The CDR3 is 13 amino acids. CDR3 amino acids: CASSARGLTEAFF. CDR3 nucleotides: TGTGCCAGCAGTGCTAGGGGGCTCACTGAAGCTTTCTTT.

For this clone: At one end, the junction sequence differs from germline, possibly due to a read error. The chain employs TRBV7-9 and TRBJ1-6; TRBD1 matches at 11 bases. The CDR3 contains 15 residues. Germline V gene sequence: CDR1 SEHNR, CDR2 FQNEAQ (reference sequence). The CDR3, as DNA: TGTGCCAGCAGCTTAGGCGGACAGGGGGCTTCAACCCTCCACTTT. Its translation: CASSLGGQGASTLHF.

This rearrangement joins TRBV7-3 to TRBJ2-1; no firm D call. The V gene lost 4 bases and the J gene lost 5 bases, with 9 bases spanning the gap. This CDR3 is 13 amino acids long. Germline lookup yields CDR1 SGHTA and CDR2 FQGTGA. CDR3 DNA: TGTGCCAGCAGCTCCATGCGAGACAATGAGCAGTTCTTC. It translates to CASSSMRDNEQFF.

This clone was seen once. The J gene is TRBJ2-7, the V gene TRBV2; the match to TRBD1 covers 7 bases. After removal of 0 bases from V and 6 bases from J, the junction contained 8 bases not matched to a gene. CDR1 and CDR2 from the germline V gene are SNHLY and FYNNEI. CDR3 length: 15 amino acids. The DNA of the CDR3 is TGTGCCAGCAGTGAAGCAGGAAGGGGGCTCTCCGAGCAGTACTTC. Translating gives CASSEAGRGLSEQYF.

This chain uses TRBV5-1 with TRBJ2-6; unclear D gene. CDR1 SGHRS and CDR2 YFSETQ come from the germline V gene. V was shortened by 4 bases and J by 0 bases, with 11 bases between the two germline ends. CDR3 length: 16 amino acids. The CDR3 protein is CASSGSPSSGANVLTF. The CDR3, as DNA: TGCGCCAGCAGCGGCAGTCCAAGCTCTGGGGCCAACGTCCTGACTTTC. Using reference TRBV5-1 and TRBJ2-6 for the parts outside the CDR3, the full variable domain is KAGVTQTPRYLIKTRGQQVTLSCSPISGHRSVSWYQQTPGQGLQFLFEYFSETQRNKGNFPGRFSGRQFSNSRSEMNVSTLELGDSALYLCASSGSPSSGANVLTFGAGSRLTVL.

This chain uses TRBV18 with TRBJ1-1; tentative D call: TRBD1 (6 bases). CDR3 length equals 14 residues. The germline V gene encodes CDR1 KGHSH and CDR2 LQKENI. With 4 bases removed from V and 2 bases from J, the gap between germline ends came to 11 bases. CDR3 DNA sequence: TGTGCCAGCTCACTACAGGGACCAAACACTGAAGCTTTCTTT. Translation: CASSLQGPNTEAFF. The full variable domain, in which reference TRBV18 and TRBJ1-1 provide the parts outside the CDR3, is NAGVMQNPRHLVRRRGQEARLRCSPMKGHSHVYWYRQLPEEGLKFMVYLQKENIIDESGMPKERFSAEFPKEGPSILRIQQVVRGDSAAYFCASSLQGPNTEAFFGQGTRLTVV.

This clone was seen a few times. V is TRBV5-4 and J is TRBJ2-2, with TRBD1 matching over 8 bases. Germline trimming cut 0 bases from V and 4 bases from J; bases unmatched to any gene: 5. CDR3 length: 16 residues. The germline V gene encodes CDR1 SGHNT and CDR2 YYREEE (reference sequence). The CDR3 DNA follows: TGTGCCAGCAGCTTGGAGACAGGGGCGAGCACCGGGGAGCTGTTTTTT. Protein: CASSLETGASTGELFF.

The chain couples TRBV12-3 or TRBV12-4 to TRBJ2-3; D not resolved. Trimming stripped 6 bases from V and 4 bases from J, with 11 bases between. This CDR3 contains 13 residues. Written as DNA, the CDR3 is TGTGCCAGCAGCCCCCTTTTCCCAGATACGCAGTATTTT. This codes for CASSPLFPDTQYF.

The chain recombines TRBV10-3 with TRBJ1-2, with 7 bases fitting TRBD1. CDR1 is ENHRY, CDR2 SYGVKD, per germline. CDR3 length: 14 residues. V shed 7 bases and J 1 base; nucleotides not matched to a gene: 6. Written as DNA, the CDR3 is TGTGCCATCAAGGGGGCGGACTATAACTATGGCTACACCTTC. Its translation is CAIKGADYNYGYTF.

The chain has TRBV6-5 and TRBJ2-7, with D perhaps matching TRBD1 (6 bases). The germline V gene encodes CDR1 MNHEY and CDR2 SVGAGI. This CDR3 contains 14 residues. The germline V and J ends were trimmed by 6 bases and 2 bases, with 14 bases remaining between them. The CDR3 reads CASRSNAGAYEQYF. The CDR3 bases are TGTGCCAGCAGGTCCAACGCAGGGGCCTACGAGCAGTACTTC.

This clone turned up a few times. V gene TRBV6-2 or TRBV6-3 combines with J gene TRBJ1-6, with 10 nucleotides matching TRBD1. V lost 5 bases and J lost 9; bases outside the gene matches: 4. This CDR3 comprises 14 residues. Per the germline V gene, CDR1 is MNHEY and CDR2 is SVGEGT. Written as DNA, the CDR3 is TGTGCCAGCAGTCCGCGGGACAGGGGTTCACCCCTCCACTTT. Translation gives CASSPRDRGSPLHF.